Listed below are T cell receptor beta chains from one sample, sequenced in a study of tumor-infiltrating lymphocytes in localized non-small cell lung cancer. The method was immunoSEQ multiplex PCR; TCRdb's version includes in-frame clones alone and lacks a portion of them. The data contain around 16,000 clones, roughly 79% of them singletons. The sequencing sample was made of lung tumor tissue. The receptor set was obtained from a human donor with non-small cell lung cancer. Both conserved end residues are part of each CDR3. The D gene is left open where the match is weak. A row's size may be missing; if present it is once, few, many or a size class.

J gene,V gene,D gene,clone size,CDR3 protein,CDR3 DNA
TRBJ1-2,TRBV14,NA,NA,CASSLEQGNYGYTF,TGTGCCAGCAGCCTAGAACAGGGCAACTATGGCTACACCTTC
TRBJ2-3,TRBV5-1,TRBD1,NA,CASSLGQGATDTQYF,TGCGCCAGCAGCTTGGGACAGGGAGCCACAGATACGCAGTATTTT
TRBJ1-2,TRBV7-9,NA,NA,CASSWTENYTF,TGTGCCAGCAGCTGGACAGAAAACTACACCTTC
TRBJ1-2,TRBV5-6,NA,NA,CASSFWQGNYGYTF,TGTGCCAGCAGCTTCTGGCAGGGAAACTATGGCTACACCTTC
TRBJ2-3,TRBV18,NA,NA,CASSLPGQNTDTQYF,TGTGCCAGCTCACTCCCGGGACAAAACACAGATACGCAGTATTTT
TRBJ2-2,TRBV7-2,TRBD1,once,CASSLTGTGVSGELFF,TGTGCCAGCAGCTTAACGGGGACAGGGGTTAGCGGGGAGCTGTTTTTT
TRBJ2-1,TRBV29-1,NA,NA,CSVERDRRRYNEQFF,TGCAGCGTTGAAAGAGACAGGAGGAGATACAATGAGCAGTTCTTC
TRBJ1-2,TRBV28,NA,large,CASSALLWNYGYTF,TGTGCCAGCAGTGCACTCCTTTGGAACTATGGCTACACCTTC
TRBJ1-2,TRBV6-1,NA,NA,CASSEAGRSHGYTF,TGTGCCAGCAGTGAAGCTGGGCGGAGCCATGGCTACACCTTC
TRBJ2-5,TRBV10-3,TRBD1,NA,CAISDGQGVKETQYF,TGTGCCATCAGTGATGGACAGGGGGTGAAAGAGACCCAGTACTTC
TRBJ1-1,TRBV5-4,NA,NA,CASSEPPGGNTEAFF,TGTGCCAGCAGCGAACCCCCGGGAGGGAACACTGAAGCTTTCTTT
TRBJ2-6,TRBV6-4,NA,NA,CASSDGGNGANVLTF,TGTGCCAGCAGTGACGGGGGGAACGGGGCCAACGTCCTGACTTTC
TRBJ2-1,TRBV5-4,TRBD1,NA,CASRTEGAEFF,TGTGCCAGCAGGACTGAGGGGGCTGAGTTCTTC
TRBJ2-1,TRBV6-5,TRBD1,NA,CASSYLGQGYEQFF,TGTGCCAGCAGTTACTTGGGACAGGGCTATGAGCAGTTCTTC
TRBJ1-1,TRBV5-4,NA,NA,CASRAREPNTEAFF,TGTGCCAGCAGGGCCAGGGAGCCGAACACTGAAGCTTTCTTT
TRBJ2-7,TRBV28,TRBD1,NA,CASNTPGQKAYEQYF,TGTGCCAGTAATACGCCGGGACAGAAGGCCTACGAGCAGTACTTC
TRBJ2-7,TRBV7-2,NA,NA,CASSLDFTYEQYF,TGTGCCAGCAGCTTAGATTTCACCTACGAGCAGTACTTC
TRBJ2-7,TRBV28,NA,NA,CASSFSDSAYEQYF,TGTGCCAGCAGTTTTAGCGACAGCGCCTACGAGCAGTACTTC
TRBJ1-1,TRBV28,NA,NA,CASSHHQRATEAFF,TGTGCCAGCAGTCATCACCAACGCGCCACTGAAGCTTTCTTT
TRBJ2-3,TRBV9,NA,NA,CASSVRPDGATDTQYF,TGTGCCAGCAGCGTCCGCCCCGACGGAGCCACAGATACGCAGTATTTT
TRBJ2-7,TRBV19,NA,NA,CASSIGGQGYEQYF,TGTGCCAGTAGTATTGGAGGGCAGGGCTACGAGCAGTACTTC
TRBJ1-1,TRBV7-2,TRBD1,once,CASSRRPGQGGTEAFF,TGTGCCAGCAGCCGAAGACCGGGACAGGGGGGAACTGAAGCTTTCTTT
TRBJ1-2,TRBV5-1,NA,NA,CASSPAVEGRYGYTF,TGCGCCAGCAGCCCCGCCGTAGAAGGACGCTATGGCTACACCTTC
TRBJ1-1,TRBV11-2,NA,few,CASSFGGTEAFF,TGTGCCAGCAGCTTTGGGGGGACTGAAGCTTTCTTT
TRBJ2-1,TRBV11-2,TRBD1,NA,CASSLGRGTAYNEQFF,TGTGCCAGCAGCTTAGGTAGGGGGACAGCCTACAATGAGCAGTTCTTC
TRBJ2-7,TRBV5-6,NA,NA,CASSSRTYEQYF,TGTGCCAGCAGCTCGCGAACCTACGAGCAGTACTTC
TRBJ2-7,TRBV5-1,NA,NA,CASSLRISYEQYF,TGCGCCAGCAGCTTGAGGATCTCCTACGAGCAGTACTTC
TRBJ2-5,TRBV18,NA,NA,CASSPGLEETQYF,TGTGCCAGCTCACCTGGCCTCGAAGAGACCCAGTACTTC
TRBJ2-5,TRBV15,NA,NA,CATSMIADRQETQYF,TGTGCCACCAGCATGATAGCGGACCGGCAGGAGACCCAGTACTTC
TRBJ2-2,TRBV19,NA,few,CASTLGFNTGELFF,TGTGCCAGTACCCTAGGATTCAACACCGGGGAGCTGTTTTTT
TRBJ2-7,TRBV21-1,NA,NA,CASSKVASGSPSSYEQYF,NA
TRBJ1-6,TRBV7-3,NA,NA,CASRSSASYNSPLHF,TGTGCCAGCAGGTCCTCGGCCTCCTATAATTCACCCCTCCACTTT
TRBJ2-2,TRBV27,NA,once,CASSNPEARGTGELFF,TGTGCCAGCAGCAATCCGGAGGCGCGGGGCACCGGGGAGCTGTTTTTT
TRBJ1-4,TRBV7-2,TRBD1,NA,CASSLGIYRGIEKLFF,TGTGCCAGCAGCTTAGGGATCTACAGGGGAATCGAAAAACTGTTTTTT
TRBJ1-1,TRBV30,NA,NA,CAWISPGTEAFF,TGTGCCTGGATTAGCCCAGGGACTGAAGCTTTCTTT
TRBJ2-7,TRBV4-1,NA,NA,CASSQELRDEQYF,TGCGCCAGCAGCCAAGAATTAAGGGACGAGCAGTACTTC
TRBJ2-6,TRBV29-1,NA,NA,CSVESQGGSGANVLTF,TGCAGCGTTGAATCCCAGGGGGGCTCTGGGGCCAACGTCCTGACTTTC
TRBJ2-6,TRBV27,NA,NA,CASTSRATSGANVLTF,TGTGCCAGCACCTCCCGGGCCACCTCTGGGGCCAACGTCCTGACTTTC
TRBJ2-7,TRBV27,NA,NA,CASTNMGPPYGHEQYF,TGTGCCAGCACAAATATGGGCCCTCCATACGGCCACGAGCAGTACTTC
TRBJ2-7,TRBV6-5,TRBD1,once,CASSIQGGVSYEQYF,TGTGCCAGCAGTATCCAAGGGGGCGTCAGCTACGAGCAGTACTTC